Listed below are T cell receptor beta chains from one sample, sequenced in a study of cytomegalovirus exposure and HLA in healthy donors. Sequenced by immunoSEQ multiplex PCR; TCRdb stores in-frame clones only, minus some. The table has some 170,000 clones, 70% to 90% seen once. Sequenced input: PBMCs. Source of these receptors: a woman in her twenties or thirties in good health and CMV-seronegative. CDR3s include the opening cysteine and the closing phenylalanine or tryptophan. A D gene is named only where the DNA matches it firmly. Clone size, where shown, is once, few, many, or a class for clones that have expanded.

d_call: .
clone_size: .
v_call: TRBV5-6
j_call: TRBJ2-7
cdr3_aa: CASTTQMTYEQYF
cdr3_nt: TGTGCCAGCACCACCCAGATGACCTACGAGCAGTACTTC

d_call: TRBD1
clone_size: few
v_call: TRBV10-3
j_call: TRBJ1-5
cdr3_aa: CAISAGQGGQPQHF
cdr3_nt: TGTGCCATCAGTGCTGGACAGGGGGGGCAGCCCCAGCATTTT

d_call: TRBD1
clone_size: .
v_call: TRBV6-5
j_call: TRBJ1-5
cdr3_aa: CASSYSIQGEQPQHF
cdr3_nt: TGTGCCAGCAGTTACTCGATCCAGGGGGAACAGCCCCAGCATTTT

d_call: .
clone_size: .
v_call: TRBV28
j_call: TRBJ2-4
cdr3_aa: CASSLSRPSGGAKNSQYF
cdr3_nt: TGTGCCAGCAGTTTATCCCGGCCTTCAGGAGGAGCCAAAAACAGTCAGTACTTC

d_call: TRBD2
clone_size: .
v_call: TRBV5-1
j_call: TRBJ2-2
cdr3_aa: CASRRLAGVPNTGELFF
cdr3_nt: TGCGCCAGCAGACGACTAGCGGGGGTCCCGAACACCGGGGAGCTGTTTTTT

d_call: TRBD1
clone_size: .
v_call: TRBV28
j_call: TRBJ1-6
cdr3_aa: CASRPGTGDSPLHF
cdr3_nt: TGTGCCAGCAGACCTGGGACAGGGGATTCACCCCTCCACTTT

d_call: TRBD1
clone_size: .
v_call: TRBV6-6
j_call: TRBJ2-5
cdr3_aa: CASSPGQGHQETQYF
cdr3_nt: TGTGCCAGCAGCCCGGGACAGGGACACCAAGAGACCCAGTACTTC

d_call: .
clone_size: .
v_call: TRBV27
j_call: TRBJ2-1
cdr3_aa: CASSLPPNEQFF
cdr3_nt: TGTGCCAGCAGTCTCCCCCCTAATGAGCAGTTCTTC

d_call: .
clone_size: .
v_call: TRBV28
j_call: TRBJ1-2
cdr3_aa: CASSYAEGTYTFRGYTF
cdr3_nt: TGTGCCAGCAGTTATGCGGAGGGGACTTATACCTTTCGGGGCTACACCTTC

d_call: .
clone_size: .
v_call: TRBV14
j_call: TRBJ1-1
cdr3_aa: CASSQEFVQLNTEAFF
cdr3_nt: TGTGCCAGCAGCCAAGAGTTTGTACAGCTGAACACTGAAGCTTTCTTT

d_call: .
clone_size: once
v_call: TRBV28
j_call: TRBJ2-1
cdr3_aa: CASSLILGAGYNEQFF
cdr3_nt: TGTGCCAGCAGTTTAATCCTGGGGGCAGGCTACAATGAGCAGTTCTTC

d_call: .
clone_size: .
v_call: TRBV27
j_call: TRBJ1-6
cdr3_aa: CASSNHGDNSPLHF
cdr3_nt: TGTGCCAGCAGTAACCACGGGGATAATTCACCCCTCCACTTT

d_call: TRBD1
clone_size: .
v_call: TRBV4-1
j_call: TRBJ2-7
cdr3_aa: CASSQVTGPLYEQYF
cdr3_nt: TGCGCCAGCAGCCAAGTGACAGGGCCGCTCTACGAGCAGTACTTC

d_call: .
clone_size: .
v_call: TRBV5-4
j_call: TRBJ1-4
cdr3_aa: CASSLAGGSEKLFF
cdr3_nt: TGTGCCAGCAGCTTGGCTGGGGGCAGTGAAAAACTGTTTTTT

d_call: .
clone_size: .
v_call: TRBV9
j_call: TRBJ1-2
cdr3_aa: CASSVGEGTPYGYTF
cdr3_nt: TGTGCCAGCAGCGTAGGGGAGGGGACACCCTATGGCTACACCTTC

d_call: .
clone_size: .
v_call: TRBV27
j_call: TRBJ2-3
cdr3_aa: CASSLTVLVTDTQYF
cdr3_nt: TGTGCCAGCAGTCTGACAGTGCTAGTCACAGATACGCAGTATTTT

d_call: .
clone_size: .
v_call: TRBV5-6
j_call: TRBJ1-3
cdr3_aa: CASSLGRVTGNTIYF
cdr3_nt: TGTGCCAGCAGCTTGGGGCGGGTAACTGGAAACACCATATATTTT

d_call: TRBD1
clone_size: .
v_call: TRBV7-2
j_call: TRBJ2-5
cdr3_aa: CASSLAIGTGGETQYF
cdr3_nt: TGTGCCAGCAGCTTAGCTATAGGGACAGGGGGAGAGACCCAGTACTTC

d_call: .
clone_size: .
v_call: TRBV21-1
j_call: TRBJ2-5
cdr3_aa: CAVPGQAVETQYF
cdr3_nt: TGTGCCGTACCGGGACAGGCGGTAGAGACCCAGTACTTC

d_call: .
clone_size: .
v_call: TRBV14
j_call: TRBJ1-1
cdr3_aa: CASSQVRGIPSEAFF
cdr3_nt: TGTGCCAGCAGCCAAGTGCGGGGAATCCCATCTGAAGCTTTCTTT

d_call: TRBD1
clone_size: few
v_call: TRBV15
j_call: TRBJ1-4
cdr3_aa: CATSRDRGRGNEKLFF
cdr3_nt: TGTGCCACCAGCAGAGACAGGGGGCGCGGTAATGAAAAACTGTTTTTT

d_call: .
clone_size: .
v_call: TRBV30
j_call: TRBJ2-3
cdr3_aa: CAWSPGFTSTDTQYF
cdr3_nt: TGTGCCTGGAGTCCAGGGTTCACTAGCACAGATACGCAGTATTTT

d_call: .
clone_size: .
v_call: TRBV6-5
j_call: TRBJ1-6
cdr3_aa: CASSPGVWGSPLHF
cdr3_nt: TGTGCCAGCAGTCCAGGGGTTTGGGGTTCACCCCTCCACTTT

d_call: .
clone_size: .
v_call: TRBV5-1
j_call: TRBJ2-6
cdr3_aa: CASSVQGSGANVLTF
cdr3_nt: TGCGCCAGCAGCGTTCAGGGTTCTGGGGCCAACGTCCTGACTTTC

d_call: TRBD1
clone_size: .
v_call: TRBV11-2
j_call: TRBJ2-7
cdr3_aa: CASSLETLTGTYEQYF
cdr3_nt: TGTGCCAGCAGCTTAGAGACCCTGACAGGGACCTACGAGCAGTACTTC

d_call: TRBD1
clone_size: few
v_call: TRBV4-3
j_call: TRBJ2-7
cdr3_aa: CASSERGGSLPYEQYF
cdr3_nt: TGCGCCAGCAGCGAACGAGGGGGCTCTCTTCCCTACGAGCAGTACTTC

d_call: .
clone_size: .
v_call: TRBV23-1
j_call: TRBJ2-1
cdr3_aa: CASSHSWSDEQFF
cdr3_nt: TGCGCCAGCAGTCATAGCTGGTCGGATGAGCAGTTCTTC

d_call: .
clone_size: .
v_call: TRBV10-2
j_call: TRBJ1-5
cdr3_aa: CASSETGNLQPQHF
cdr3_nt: TGCGCCAGCAGTGAGACAGGGAACCTACAGCCCCAGCATTTT

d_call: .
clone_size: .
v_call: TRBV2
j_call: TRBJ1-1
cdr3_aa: CASSELLSGNTEAFF
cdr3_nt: TGTGCCAGCAGTGAATTACTGTCGGGGAACACTGAAGCTTTCTTT

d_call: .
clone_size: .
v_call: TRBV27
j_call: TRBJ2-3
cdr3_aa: CASSSIGSTDTQYF
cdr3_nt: TGTGCCAGCAGTTCAATTGGCAGCACAGATACGCAGTATTTT

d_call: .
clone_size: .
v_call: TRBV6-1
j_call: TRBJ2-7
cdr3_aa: CASSDQSGVEQYF
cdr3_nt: TGTGCCAGCAGTGATCAGTCAGGGGTTGAGCAGTACTTC

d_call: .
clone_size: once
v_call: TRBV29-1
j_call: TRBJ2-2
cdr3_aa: CSVEVKNTGELFF
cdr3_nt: TGCAGCGTTGAAGTTAAGAACACCGGGGAGCTGTTTTTT

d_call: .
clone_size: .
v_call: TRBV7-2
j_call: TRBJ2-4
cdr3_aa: CASSTTVGNIQYF
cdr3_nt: TGTGCCAGCAGCACGACTGTAGGAAACATTCAGTACTTC

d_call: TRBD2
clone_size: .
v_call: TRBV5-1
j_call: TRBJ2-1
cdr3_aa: CASSLSGDSYNEQFF
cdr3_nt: TGCGCCAGCAGCTTGAGCGGGGACTCCTACAATGAGCAGTTCTTC

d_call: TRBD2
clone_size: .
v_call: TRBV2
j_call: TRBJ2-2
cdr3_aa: CASSEAGRTSGFSNTGELFF
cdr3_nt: TGTGCCAGCAGTGAAGCTGGAAGGACTAGCGGTTTTTCGAACACCGGGGAGCTGTTTTTT

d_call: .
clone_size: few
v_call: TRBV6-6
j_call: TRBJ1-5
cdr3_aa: CASSLIPPGQQPQHF
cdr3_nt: TGTGCCAGCAGTCTAATACCCCCAGGGCAGCAGCCCCAGCATTTT

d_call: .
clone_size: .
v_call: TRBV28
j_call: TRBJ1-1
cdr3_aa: CASSPTTNRVTEAFF
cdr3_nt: TGTGCCAGCAGCCCTACTACGAACAGGGTCACTGAAGCTTTCTTT

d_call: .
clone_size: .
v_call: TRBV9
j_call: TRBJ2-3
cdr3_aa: CASSATGRATDTQYF
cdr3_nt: TGTGCCAGCAGCGCGACGGGCAGGGCCACAGATACGCAGTATTTT

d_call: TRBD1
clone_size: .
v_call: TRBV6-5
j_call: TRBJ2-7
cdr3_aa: CATMGTGSYEQYF
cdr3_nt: TGTGCCACCATGGGGACAGGGTCCTACGAGCAGTACTTC

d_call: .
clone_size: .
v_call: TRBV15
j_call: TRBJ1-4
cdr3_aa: CATSRGMRGAEKLFF
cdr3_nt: TGTGCCACCAGCAGGGGGATGCGGGGGGCGGAAAAACTGTTTTTT

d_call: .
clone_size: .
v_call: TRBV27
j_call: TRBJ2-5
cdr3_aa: CASTRVGRGYGTQYF
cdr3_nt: TGTGCCAGCACCCGCGTGGGCAGGGGATACGGGACCCAGTACTTC

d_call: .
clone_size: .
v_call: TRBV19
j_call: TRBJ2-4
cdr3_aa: CASSMGGYIQYF
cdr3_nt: TGTGCCAGTAGTATGGGGGGTTATATTCAGTACTTC

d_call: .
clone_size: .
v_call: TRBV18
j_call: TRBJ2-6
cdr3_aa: CASSQGRANVLTF
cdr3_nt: TGTGCCAGCTCACAGGGGAGGGCCAACGTCCTGACTTTC

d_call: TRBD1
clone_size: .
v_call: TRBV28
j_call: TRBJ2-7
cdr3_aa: CASTTGGHPYEQYF
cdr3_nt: TGTGCCAGCACCACAGGGGGACATCCGTACGAGCAGTACTTC

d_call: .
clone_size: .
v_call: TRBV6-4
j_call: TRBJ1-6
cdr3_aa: CASSDSGGAGSPLHF
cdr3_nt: TGTGCCAGCAGTGATTCGGGAGGGGCAGGCTCACCCCTCCACTTT

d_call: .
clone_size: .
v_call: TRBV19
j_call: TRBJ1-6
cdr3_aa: CATRPGGYNSPLHF
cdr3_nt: TGTGCCACTCGACCCGGCGGGTATAATTCACCCCTCCACTTT

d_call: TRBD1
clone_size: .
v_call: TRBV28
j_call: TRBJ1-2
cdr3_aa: CASSFLQGIDGYTF
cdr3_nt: TGTGCCAGCAGTTTCCTACAGGGGATTGATGGCTACACCTTC

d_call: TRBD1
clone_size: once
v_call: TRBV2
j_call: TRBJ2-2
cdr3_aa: CASSSPDRGDTGELFF
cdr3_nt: TGTGCCAGCAGTTCCCCTGACAGGGGAGACACCGGGGAGCTGTTTTTT